The clone carrying this TCR beta chain was recorded once. Its target is not known. This entry comes from a study of T cells in localized non-small cell lung cancer. Study-wide points: Adjacent lung was found to contain a median about 55 of the top 100 tumor clones. Heterogeneity is still possible, as just one tumor region was sequenced.

Produced via immunoSEQ multiplex PCR; TCRdb's table is partial and in-frame only. Here the sample spans about 39,000 clones, around 79% being singletons. The CDR3 spans 13 residues. V shed 7 bases and J 10 bases; nucleotides not matched to a gene: 6. Germline values: CDR1 MNHEY, CDR2 SVGAGI. The V gene is TRBV6-5, the J gene TRBJ1-6, with 8 nucleotides matching TRBD1. This receptor was taken from a woman aged 40-69 years with stage II squamous cell lung carcinoma. Sequencing used PBMCs, obtained before any cancer treatment. The CDR3 loop is CASTQGAESPLHF. The CDR3 DNA reads as TGTGCCAGCACTCAGGGGGCAGAATCACCCCTCCACTTT.